This T cell receptor beta chain stems from a study of CD8 T cells in ankylosing spondylitis. Germline values: CDR1 SGHAT, CDR2 FQNNGV. The V end was cut by 5 bases, the J end by 1 base, with 14 bases between. The CDR3 spans 16 residues. Study-wide findings and caveats: Roughly 8 highly homologous variants made up a TCR beta motif, and this motif appeared characteristic of ankylosing spondylitis blood. Significant enrichment of disease-linked clones was reported in matched ankylosing spondylitis synovial fluid. A number of the motif variants had already been described in reactive arthritis synovial fluid and blood.

This clonotype was seen a few times. Its antigen is undetermined. TCRdb re-called the 5' RACE reads with MiXCR, one entry per CDR3 protein. Found here are about 800,000 distinct CDR3 sequences, about an eighth of them singletons; the top ten hold around 0.51%. The rearrangement uses TRBV11-2 and TRBJ2-2; a weak D match, TRBD1 (6 bases). Specimen: blood, either unsorted or a sorted T cell fraction (not recorded which). The receptor comes from a male donor with ankylosing spondylitis. Here the CDR3 DNA reads TGTGCCAGCAGCCATTCCGGGACACTGAACACCGGGGAGCTGTTTTTT. Translation: CASSHSGTLNTGELFF.